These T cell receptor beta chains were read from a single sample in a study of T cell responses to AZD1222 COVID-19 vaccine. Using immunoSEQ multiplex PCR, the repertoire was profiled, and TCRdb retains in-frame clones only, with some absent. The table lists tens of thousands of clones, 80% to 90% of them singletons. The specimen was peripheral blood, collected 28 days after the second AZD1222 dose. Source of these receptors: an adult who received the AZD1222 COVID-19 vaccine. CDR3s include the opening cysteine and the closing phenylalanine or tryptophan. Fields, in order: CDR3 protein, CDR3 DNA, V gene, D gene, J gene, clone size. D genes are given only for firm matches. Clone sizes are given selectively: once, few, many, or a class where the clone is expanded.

CASSASRGTTTNTEAFF,TGTGCCAGCAGCGCCTCCCGTGGGACCACCACAAACACTGAAGCTTTCTTT,TRBV7-9,-,TRBJ1-1,-
CASSQELSATEAFF,TGCGCCAGCAGCCAAGAATTAAGTGCAACTGAAGCTTTCTTT,TRBV4-3,-,TRBJ1-1,-
CASSLSTGYNEQFF,TGCGCCAGCAGCTTGTCGACAGGGTACAATGAGCAGTTCTTC,TRBV5-1,TRBD1,TRBJ2-1,-
CASSLAGTGVYEAFF,TGTGCCAGCAGCCTAGCCGGGACAGGGGTCTATGAAGCTTTCTTT,TRBV14,TRBD1,TRBJ1-1,-
CASSPPGARPEAFF,TGTGCCAGCTCACCTCCCGGGGCCCGGCCTGAAGCTTTCTTT,TRBV18,-,TRBJ1-1,-
CASSLSPATNEKLFF,TGTGCCAGCAGCTTGAGCCCTGCAACTAATGAAAAACTGTTTTTT,TRBV5-4,-,TRBJ1-4,-
CASTQMALYNEQFF,TGTGCCAGCACCCAAATGGCGCTGTACAATGAGCAGTTCTTC,TRBV13,-,TRBJ2-1,-
CASSETRGWREKLFF,TGTGCCAGCAGTGAAACCCGGGGATGGAGGGAAAAACTGTTTTTT,TRBV2,-,TRBJ1-4,-
CASSFPGQLDRELFF,TGTGCCAGCAGCTTCCCCGGACAGCTTGACCGGGAGCTGTTTTTT,TRBV5-4,-,TRBJ2-2,-
CACSARNYGYTF,TGTGCCTGCTCCGCCCGGAACTATGGCTACACCTTC,TRBV6-5,-,TRBJ1-2,few
CASSPGTVANYGYTF,TGTGCCAGCTCACCAGGGACAGTAGCTAACTATGGCTACACCTTC,TRBV18,TRBD1,TRBJ1-2,-
CASSDQGVGYGYTF,TGTGCCAGCAGTGATCAGGGCGTCGGCTATGGCTACACCTTC,TRBV6-1,-,TRBJ1-2,few
CASSAGVAATNEKLFF,TGTGCCAGCAGCGCGGGGGTGGCAGCAACTAATGAAAAACTGTTTTTT,TRBV5-8,-,TRBJ1-4,-